The T cell receptor beta chain under discussion was sequenced for a study of cytomegalovirus exposure and HLA in healthy donors. CDR1 is SEHNR, CDR2 FQNEAQ, per germline (reference sequence). The CDR3 runs 14 residues. The V gene lost 1 base and the J gene lost 2 bases, with 8 bases spanning the gap. The sample holds one count of this clone. The PCR made use of 60 Vbeta and 13 Jbeta primers. Profiling relied on immunoSEQ multiplex PCR, and the TCRdb table lists in-frame clones only, not all of them. The sample consists of about 110,000 clones, roughly 70% of them appearing once. The chain joins TRBV7-9 to TRBJ1-1; unclear D gene. Source material: PBMCs. This clonotype was obtained from a woman in her thirties or forties in good health and CMV-seropositive. The CDR3 region is CASSLVSTNTEAFF. CDR3 DNA: TGTGCCAGCAGCTTAGTTAGTACTAACACTGAAGCTTTCTTT. Looking up the rest from reference TRBV7-9 and TRBJ1-1 gives the full variable domain: DTGVSQNPRHKITKRGQNVTFRCDPISEHNRLYWYRQTLGQGPEFLTYFQNEAQLEKSRLLSDRFSAERPKGSFSTLEIQRTEQGDSAMYLCASSLVSTNTEAFFGQGTRLTVV.